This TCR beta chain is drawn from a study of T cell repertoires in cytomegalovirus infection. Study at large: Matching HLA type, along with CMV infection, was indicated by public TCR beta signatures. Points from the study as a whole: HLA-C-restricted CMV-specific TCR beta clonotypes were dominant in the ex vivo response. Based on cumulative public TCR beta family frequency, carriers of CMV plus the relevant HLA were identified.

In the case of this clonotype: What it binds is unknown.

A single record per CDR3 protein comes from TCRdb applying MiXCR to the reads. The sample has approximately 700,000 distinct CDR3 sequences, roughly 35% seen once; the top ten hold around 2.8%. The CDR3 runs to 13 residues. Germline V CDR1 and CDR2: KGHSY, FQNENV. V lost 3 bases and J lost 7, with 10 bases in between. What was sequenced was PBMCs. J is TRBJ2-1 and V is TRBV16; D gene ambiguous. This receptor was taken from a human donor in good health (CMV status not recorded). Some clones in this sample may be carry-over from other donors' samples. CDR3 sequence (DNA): TGTGCCAGCAGCCAGTCCCGGCTAAATGAGCAGTTCTTC. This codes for CASSQSRLNEQFF.